This TCR beta chain comes out of a study of blood T cell repertoires in COVID-19 (dated by TCRdb to the early 2020s). With regard to the full study: Samples from collaborators originated in the United States, Italy and Spain and spanned both the acute and convalescent phases of COVID-19. Nearly every sample came with metadata listing a de-identified subject ID, COVID-19 status, age in years and sex. The material from the prospective study consisted of cDNA or gDNA derived from T cells, B-cell-depleted T cells, or PBMCs. The dataset comprised deeply sampled blood TCRbeta repertoires from subjects exposed to, actively infected with, or recovered from COVID-19. A freely available public database, intended as a resource for researchers studying the immune response to SARS-CoV-2, is where the repertoires were released. Where available, HLA class I and class II types were obtained from metadata supplied by the sample provider rather than from assay-based typing. Samples came from the ongoing ImmuneRACE study (first 160 participants) plus 1,254 subjects from 6 global collaborators. The study at large found these results: Clinical and demographic metadata were provided uncurated, with the amount varying by source and participant.

With regard to this clone: Its antigen remains unidentified. Base qualities are missing; no much larger clone stands one base away.

Taken from cysteine to phenylalanine, the CDR3 has 16 residues. Only the CDR3 part of the read is kept: 48 bases, read in frame from the first base. As encoded in the germline V gene, CDR1 is SGHDT while CDR2 is YYEEEE. Germline trimming amounts to 3 bases on V and 13 bases on J, with 16 as the count of junction bases outside the gene matches. TCRbeta CDR3 regions were amplified from genomic DNA by means of the immunoSEQ Assay, a bias-controlled multiplex PCR. The paper's data handling went like this. Nucleated cell counts per sample were estimated from amplification of reference gene primers within the assay. To quantify the absolute abundance of each unique TCRbeta CDR3 rearrangement, sequence reads were collapsed and filtered. Productive Simpson clonality was computed per sample as the square root of Simpson's diversity index over productive rearrangements. Here the immuneACCESS table is served through TCRdb, limited to in-frame sequences with V and J called. Missing clones are a known gap in these copies; in checked studies unresolved V genes cover under half, and the rest lacks a known reason. The V and J calls and clone size were taken over from that table, and D and trimming were inferred from the DNA. The sample has about 380,000 clones on record, 85% of them singletons. The ten top clones hold roughly 3.7% of the sample.

Whole blood was collected in K2EDTA tubes by collaborating institutions according to the institutions' own protocols. For TCRbeta analysis, collaborator samples were shipped as frozen whole blood, as isolated PBMCs, or as DNA extracted from either sample type. The TCR sequence derives from a woman between 18 and 30 years old with acute or convalescent COVID-19. Source material: peripheral blood. The V and J genes are TRBV5-6 and TRBJ1-1; 12 bases in between match TRBD1. In nucleotides, the sequence is TGTGCCAGCAGCTCGAATCCCGGGACAGGGGGCTCTCGGGGTTTCTTT. It translates to CASSSNPGTGGSRGFF.